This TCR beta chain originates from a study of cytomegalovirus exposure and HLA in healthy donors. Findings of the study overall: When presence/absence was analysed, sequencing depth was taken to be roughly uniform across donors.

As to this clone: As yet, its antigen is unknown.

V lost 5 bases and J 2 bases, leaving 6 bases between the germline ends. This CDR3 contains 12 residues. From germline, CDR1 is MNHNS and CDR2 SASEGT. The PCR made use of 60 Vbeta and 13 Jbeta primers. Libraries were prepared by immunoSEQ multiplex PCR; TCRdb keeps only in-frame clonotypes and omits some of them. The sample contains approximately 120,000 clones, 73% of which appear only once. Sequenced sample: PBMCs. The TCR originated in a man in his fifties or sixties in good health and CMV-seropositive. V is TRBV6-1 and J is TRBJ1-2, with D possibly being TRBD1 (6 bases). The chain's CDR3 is CASSQGNYGYTF. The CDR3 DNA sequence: TGTGCCAGCAGTCAGGGGAACTATGGCTACACCTTC.